The 10 T cell receptor beta chains listed next were all sequenced from one sample in a study of spatial heterogeneity in lung cancer. Notes on the study in general: Counts that tracked tumor mutation counts were those of expanded intratumoral alpha and beta TCRs.

Time point denoted: sample taken at primary tumor resection. One entry per CDR3 protein, called by TCRdb with MiXCR from the 5' RACE reads. This repertoire shows about 29,000 distinct CDR3 sequences, roughly 7.1% found once; its top ten account for around 25%. These TCRs' antigens remain unknown. Sequenced here: lung tumor tissue, sampled at surgery. These receptors were taken from a male donor with early-stage non-small cell lung cancer.

This sequence joins TRBV6-1 and TRBJ1-1; D possibly corresponds to TRBD1 (6 bases). The CDR3 is 16 amino acids. Germline V gene sequence: CDR1 MNHNS, CDR2 SASEGT. Trimming left V 1 base short and J 7 bases short, with 19 bases between. CDR3 sequence reads: CASSEGTAGWTVEAFF. As DNA, the CDR3 is TGTGCCAGCAGTGAAGGGACTGCGGGTTGGACAGTTGAAGCTTTCTTT.

This clonotype has ten or more counts. The chain carries TRBV4-3 and TRBJ1-1, with a possible D match to TRBD1 (5 bases). CDR1 is LGHNA, CDR2 YSLEER, per germline. The CDR3 is 14 residues long. The V gene lost 0 bases and the J gene lost 5 bases, with 10 bases spanning the gap. The CDR3 bases are TGCGCCAGCAGCCAAGAATGGGGCGGGACTGAAGCTTTCTTT. Translation: CASSQEWGGTEAFF.

The sample holds a few counts of this clonotype. The gene calls are TRBV5-6 and TRBJ2-3; 9 bases are a match to TRBD1. Per germline, CDR1 SGHDT and CDR2 YYEEEE. J lost 2 bases, V lost 4 bases, and 8 bases had no gene match. This CDR3 comprises 16 residues. This CDR3 is CASSLRQGVNTDTQYF. In DNA, the CDR3 is TGTGCCAGCAGCCTGCGACAGGGGGTAAACACAGATACGCAGTATTTT.

This clonotype was seen a handful of times. The V and J genes are TRBV6-1 and TRBJ2-3; D not resolved. Deletions cut 4 bases from V and 2 bases from J, with 10 bases between. There are 14 residues in the CDR3. The V gene's germline CDR1 is MNHNS and CDR2 SASEGT. CDR3 nucleotides: TGTGCCAGCAGTGGTAAAGGGCACACAGATACGCAGTATTTT. It translates to CASSGKGHTDTQYF.

This clonotype was picked up a small number of times. CDR3 in DNA: TGCGCCAGCAGCTATTCCGGGACTAGCGGGGGGGCAAAGTTCTTC. As protein: CASSYSGTSGGAKFF. This chain links TRBV5-1 with TRBJ2-1; 16 bases line up with TRBD2. Germline CDR1 is SGHRS and CDR2 is YFSETQ. J was trimmed by 14 bases and V by 3 bases; bases with no gene match: 8. The CDR3 extends over 15 amino acids.

V and J are TRBV20-1 and TRBJ2-1; D is ambiguous. The CDR3 consists of 15 residues. Germline V gene data show CDR1 as DFQATT and CDR2 as SNEGSKA (reference sequence). The V and J ends lost 0 bases and 8 bases respectively, with 17 bases between them. The CDR3 reads CSARDLSKSRDEQFF. CDR3 DNA sequence: TGCAGTGCTAGAGATCTTTCGAAATCTCGGGATGAGCAGTTCTTC.

This clonotype occurred many times. The genes are TRBV5-1 and TRBJ1-5; TRBD1 matches 8 bases. The germline CDR1 and CDR2 sequences are SGHRS and YFSETQ. J gave up 10 bases and V 1 base, and 7 bases lay outside the gene matches. The CDR3 runs to 14 residues. CDR3 residues: CASSLSGQGAPQHF. Here the CDR3 DNA reads TGCGCCAGCAGCTTGTCAGGTCAGGGGGCACCCCAGCATTTT. The full variable domain, completed using reference TRBV5-1 and TRBJ1-5, is KAGVTQTPRYLIKTRGQQVTLSCSPISGHRSVSWYQQTPGQGLQFLFEYFSETQRNKGNFPGRFSGRQFSNSRSEMNVSTLELGDSALYLCASSLSGQGAPQHFGDGTRLSIL.

This clonotype has a count of ten or more. V usage is TRBV29-1 and J usage is TRBJ2-2, with D perhaps TRBD1 or TRBD2 (5 bases each). Germline-derived CDR1 and CDR2 are SQVTM and ANQGSEA. The CDR3 contains 14 residues. V was pared by 5 bases and J by 0 bases, with 10 bases between. The CDR3 sequence is CSVRGTANTGELFF. CDR3 coding DNA: TGCAGCGTTCGGGGCACCGCGAACACCGGGGAGCTGTTTTTT.

The sample holds many counts of this clonotype. V is TRBV7-9 and J is TRBJ1-1, with TRBD1 matching 9 bases. CDR1 and CDR2 from the germline V gene are SEHNR and FQNEAQ (reference sequence). The junction had 7 bases not matched to a gene; V was cut back by 1 base and J by 4 bases. The CDR3 is 16 amino acids. The CDR3 DNA is TGTGCCAGCAGCTTAGATCAGGGACAGGGAGGCACTGAAGCTTTCTTT. Protein sequence: CASSLDQGQGGTEAFF.

This clonotype has ten or more counts. The chain uses TRBV4-3 and TRBJ1-1; 7 bases line up with TRBD1. The ends lost 1 base at V and 11 bases at J; junction bases unmatched: 7. Looked up from germline, CDR1 is LGHNA and CDR2 is YSLEER. The CDR3 length is 13 residues. CDR3 loop: CASSQGRGIKAFF. For the CDR3, the DNA is TGCGCCAGCAGCCAAGGCAGGGGGATAAAGGCTTTCTTT.